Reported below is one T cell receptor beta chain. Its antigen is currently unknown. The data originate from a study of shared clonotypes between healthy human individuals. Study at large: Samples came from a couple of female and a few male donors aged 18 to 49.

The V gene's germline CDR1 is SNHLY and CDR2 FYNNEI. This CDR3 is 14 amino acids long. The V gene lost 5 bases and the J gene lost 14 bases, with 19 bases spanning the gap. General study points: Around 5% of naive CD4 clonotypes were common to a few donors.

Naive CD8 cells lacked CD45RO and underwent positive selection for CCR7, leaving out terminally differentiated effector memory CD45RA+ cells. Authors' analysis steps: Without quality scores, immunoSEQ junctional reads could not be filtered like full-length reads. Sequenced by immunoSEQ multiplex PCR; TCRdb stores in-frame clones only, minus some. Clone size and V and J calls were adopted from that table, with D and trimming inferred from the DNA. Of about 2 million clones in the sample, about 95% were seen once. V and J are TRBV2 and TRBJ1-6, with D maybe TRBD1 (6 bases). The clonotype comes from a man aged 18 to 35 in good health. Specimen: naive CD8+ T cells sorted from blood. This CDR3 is CASSPRDILRALHF. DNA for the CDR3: TGTGCCAGCAGTCCCCGGGACATTCTAAGGGCCCTCCACTTT.